A selection of T cell receptor beta chains follows, all from one sample in a study of Ad26.COV2.S vaccination and SARS-CoV-2 variants. Clones were read by immunoSEQ multiplex PCR, and TCRdb kept only the in-frame ones, dropping some. The repertoire includes 440,000 or so clones, nearly 90% of them detected once, and roughly 1.7% sits in the top ten. Material: peripheral blood, obtained in a trial of Ad26.COV2.S vaccine versus placebo. The receptors were sampled from a person aged 18 to 65 who received the Ad26.COV2.S COVID-19 vaccine or a placebo. Both conserved end residues are part of each CDR3. Each record gives: V gene, D gene, clone size, J gene, CDR3 DNA, CDR3 protein. D genes are given only for firm matches. Expanded clones are given a class, and other clones once, few, many or no size at all.

v_call: TRBV5-1; d_call: TRBD1; clone_size: -; j_call: TRBJ2-7; cdr3_nt: TGCGCCAGCAGCTCGAGACAGGGAACCTACGAGCAGTACTTC; cdr3_aa: CASSSRQGTYEQYF
v_call: TRBV3-1/TRBV3-2; d_call: -; clone_size: -; j_call: TRBJ2-7; cdr3_nt: TGTGCCAGCAGCCAAGGGTGGGACATAACCTACGAGCAGTACTTC; cdr3_aa: CASSQGWDITYEQYF
v_call: TRBV5-1; d_call: -; clone_size: -; j_call: TRBJ1-1; cdr3_nt: TGCGCCAGCAGCTTGGGCTACATCGGGAACACTGAAGCTTTCTTT; cdr3_aa: CASSLGYIGNTEAFF
v_call: TRBV5-4; d_call: -; clone_size: -; j_call: TRBJ1-1; cdr3_nt: TGTGCCAGCAGCTTGGTCTCGAGTCCCGACGGAGCTTTCTTT; cdr3_aa: CASSLVSSPDGAFF
v_call: TRBV7-9; d_call: TRBD2; clone_size: -; j_call: TRBJ2-1; cdr3_nt: TGTGCCAGCAGCACCCCCGGACTAGCGGGGAGGACTAATGAGCAGTTCTTC; cdr3_aa: CASSTPGLAGRTNEQFF
v_call: TRBV7-8; d_call: -; clone_size: -; j_call: TRBJ2-2; cdr3_nt: TGTGCCAGCAGCTTAATCTTTTCAGAGACCGGGGAGCTGTTTTTT; cdr3_aa: CASSLIFSETGELFF
v_call: TRBV29-1; d_call: -; clone_size: -; j_call: TRBJ1-2; cdr3_nt: TGCAGCGTCGCTGACTTAGGAGATGGCTACACCTTC; cdr3_aa: CSVADLGDGYTF
v_call: TRBV19; d_call: -; clone_size: -; j_call: TRBJ2-5; cdr3_nt: TGTGCCAGCCACGCGTCGGGTGTAGAGACCCAGTACTTC; cdr3_aa: CASHASGVETQYF
v_call: TRBV6-5; d_call: -; clone_size: -; j_call: TRBJ1-1; cdr3_nt: TGTGCCAGCGGAGACGGGGTGAACACTGAAGCTTTCTTT; cdr3_aa: CASGDGVNTEAFF
v_call: TRBV28; d_call: TRBD1; clone_size: -; j_call: TRBJ1-5; cdr3_nt: TGTGCCGTGAGGGGGCGGGATCAGCCCCAGCATTTT; cdr3_aa: CAVRGRDQPQHF
v_call: TRBV11-3; d_call: -; clone_size: -; j_call: TRBJ1-1; cdr3_nt: TGTGCCAGCAGCTTAGATGGCGGGAACACTGAAGCTTTCTTT; cdr3_aa: CASSLDGGNTEAFF
v_call: TRBV5-6; d_call: TRBD1; clone_size: once; j_call: TRBJ1-2; cdr3_nt: TGTGCCAGTTACGGGACAGGGAGGCCTTCTAACTATGGCTACACCTTC; cdr3_aa: CASYGTGRPSNYGYTF
v_call: TRBV30; d_call: TRBD1; clone_size: -; j_call: TRBJ1-2; cdr3_nt: TGTGCCTGGAGCAAAGGGGGACAGGGCGGCTATGGCTACACCTTC; cdr3_aa: CAWSKGGQGGYGYTF
v_call: TRBV5-1; d_call: -; clone_size: -; j_call: TRBJ1-4; cdr3_nt: TGCGCCAGCAGCGCACTGTCAACTAATGAAAAACTGTTTTTT; cdr3_aa: CASSALSTNEKLFF
v_call: TRBV29-1; d_call: -; clone_size: -; j_call: TRBJ1-1; cdr3_nt: TGCAGCGTTGAAGGTATTAGTAACACTGAAGCTTTCTTT; cdr3_aa: CSVEGISNTEAFF
v_call: TRBV5-4; d_call: TRBD2; clone_size: -; j_call: TRBJ2-1; cdr3_nt: TGTGCCAGCAGCTTATGGACTAGCGGGTACAATGAGCAGTTCTTC; cdr3_aa: CASSLWTSGYNEQFF
v_call: TRBV30; d_call: -; clone_size: -; j_call: TRBJ1-5; cdr3_nt: TGTGCCTGGAGCGAATTCCAGGGCAATCAGCCCCAGCATTTT; cdr3_aa: CAWSEFQGNQPQHF
v_call: TRBV9; d_call: -; clone_size: -; j_call: TRBJ2-6; cdr3_nt: TGTGCCAGCAGCGTAGTTGGGAACTCTGGGGCCAACGTCCTGACTTTC; cdr3_aa: CASSVVGNSGANVLTF
v_call: TRBV27; d_call: -; clone_size: -; j_call: TRBJ1-6; cdr3_nt: TGTGCCAGCCAGCTCTCCTATAATTCACCCCTCCACTTT; cdr3_aa: CASQLSYNSPLHF
v_call: TRBV7-3; d_call: TRBD2; clone_size: -; j_call: TRBJ2-2; cdr3_nt: TGTGCCAGCAGCCCAAATTGGCTAGCGGCGAACACCGGGGAGCTGTTTTTT; cdr3_aa: CASSPNWLAANTGELFF
v_call: TRBV19; d_call: -; clone_size: -; j_call: TRBJ2-1; cdr3_nt: TGTGCCAGTAGTATAGACCCGTACAATGAGCAGTTCTTC; cdr3_aa: CASSIDPYNEQFF
v_call: TRBV27; d_call: -; clone_size: -; j_call: TRBJ1-6; cdr3_nt: TGTGCCAGCAGCTTGTTGGGGGATAATTCACCCCTCCACTTT; cdr3_aa: CASSLLGDNSPLHF
v_call: TRBV18; d_call: -; clone_size: -; j_call: TRBJ2-7; cdr3_nt: TGTGCCAGCTCAAGGGACACTACCTACGAGCAGTACTTC; cdr3_aa: CASSRDTTYEQYF
v_call: TRBV18; d_call: -; clone_size: -; j_call: TRBJ2-5; cdr3_nt: TGTGCCAGCCGCGGGCTGGGGGTTGGAGAGACCCAGTACTTC; cdr3_aa: CASRGLGVGETQYF
v_call: TRBV7-9; d_call: -; clone_size: few; j_call: TRBJ2-2; cdr3_nt: TGTGCCAGCAGGTCTAGAGAGGTGGCCGGGGAGCTGTTTTTT; cdr3_aa: CASRSREVAGELFF
v_call: TRBV18; d_call: -; clone_size: -; j_call: TRBJ1-3; cdr3_nt: TGTGCCAGCTCACCGCGGGGGACAACTGGAAACACCATATATTTT; cdr3_aa: CASSPRGTTGNTIYF
v_call: TRBV11-2; d_call: -; clone_size: -; j_call: TRBJ1-1; cdr3_nt: TGTGCCAGCAGCTTAGGCGAGAACACTGAAGCTTTCTTT; cdr3_aa: CASSLGENTEAFF
v_call: TRBV18; d_call: TRBD1; clone_size: few; j_call: TRBJ2-1; cdr3_nt: TGTGCCAGCTCACCAGGGGGACAGGGGGTATGGGACAATGAGCAGTTCTTC; cdr3_aa: CASSPGGQGVWDNEQFF
v_call: TRBV19; d_call: -; clone_size: -; j_call: TRBJ1-1; cdr3_nt: TGTGCCAGTAGCACAGGGCTGAACACTGAAGCTTTCTTT; cdr3_aa: CASSTGLNTEAFF
v_call: TRBV15; d_call: TRBD1; clone_size: -; j_call: TRBJ2-7; cdr3_nt: TGTGCCACCAGCAGACGGACAGGGAGCTCCTACGAGCAGTACTTC; cdr3_aa: CATSRRTGSSYEQYF
v_call: TRBV18; d_call: TRBD1; clone_size: -; j_call: TRBJ1-1; cdr3_nt: TGTGCCAGCTCACCAACCGGGACAGGGGTCACTGAAGCTTTCTTT; cdr3_aa: CASSPTGTGVTEAFF
v_call: TRBV2; d_call: -; clone_size: -; j_call: TRBJ2-3; cdr3_nt: TGTGCTGGCAGAGTCGCCGCTTATACGCAGTATTTT; cdr3_aa: CAGRVAAYTQYF
v_call: TRBV18; d_call: -; clone_size: -; j_call: TRBJ2-7; cdr3_nt: TGTGCCAGCTCACCCACAGGGAGACCCTACGAGCAGTACTTC; cdr3_aa: CASSPTGRPYEQYF
v_call: TRBV28; d_call: -; clone_size: -; j_call: TRBJ1-4; cdr3_nt: TGTGCCAGCAGTCTACCCCGGAGGAATGAAAAACTGTTTTTT; cdr3_aa: CASSLPRRNEKLFF
v_call: TRBV6-1; d_call: -; clone_size: -; j_call: TRBJ1-1; cdr3_nt: TGTGCCAGCAGCGAAGAAAGGGGCACTGAAGCTTTCTTT; cdr3_aa: CASSEERGTEAFF
v_call: TRBV27; d_call: -; clone_size: -; j_call: TRBJ2-2; cdr3_nt: TGTGCCAGCAGTCCCCCCCTCGGCGCGACGAACACCGGGGAGCTGTTTTTT; cdr3_aa: CASSPPLGATNTGELFF
v_call: TRBV6-5; d_call: -; clone_size: -; j_call: TRBJ1-1; cdr3_nt: TGTGCCAGCAGTCTCTGGGACGAAGCTTTCTTT; cdr3_aa: CASSLWDEAFF
v_call: TRBV28; d_call: -; clone_size: -; j_call: TRBJ2-2; cdr3_nt: TGTGCCAGCAGTAAAACAGGGACCGGGGAGCTGTTTTTT; cdr3_aa: CASSKTGTGELFF
v_call: TRBV7-3; d_call: TRBD1; clone_size: -; j_call: TRBJ2-3; cdr3_nt: TGTGCCAGCAAAGGGGGCGCAGGTAGCACAGATACGCAGTATTTT; cdr3_aa: CASKGGAGSTDTQYF
v_call: TRBV19; d_call: TRBD2; clone_size: -; j_call: TRBJ2-1; cdr3_nt: TGTGCCAGTAGTAGATCCAGCGGGAGACTCCATGAGCAGTTCTTC; cdr3_aa: CASSRSSGRLHEQFF
v_call: TRBV5-1; d_call: -; clone_size: -; j_call: TRBJ2-1; cdr3_nt: TGCGCCAGCAGCTTTGGGGACGAGCACAATGAGCAGTTCTTC; cdr3_aa: CASSFGDEHNEQFF
v_call: TRBV27; d_call: TRBD1; clone_size: few; j_call: TRBJ1-2; cdr3_nt: TGTGCCAGCAGTTCCCGACTGGACAGGGCGAACTATGGCTACACCTTC; cdr3_aa: CASSSRLDRANYGYTF
v_call: TRBV2; d_call: -; clone_size: -; j_call: TRBJ1-1; cdr3_nt: TGTGCCAGCAGGATTGGGACCATGAACACTGAAGCTTTCTTT; cdr3_aa: CASRIGTMNTEAFF
v_call: TRBV11-2; d_call: TRBD2; clone_size: once; j_call: TRBJ2-7; cdr3_nt: TGTGCCAGCTCGACTAGCAGCTACGAGCAGTACTTC; cdr3_aa: CASSTSSYEQYF
v_call: TRBV5-1; d_call: -; clone_size: -; j_call: TRBJ1-6; cdr3_nt: TGCGCCAGCAGCTATTCCTCGGAAAATTCACCCCTCCACTTT; cdr3_aa: CASSYSSENSPLHF
v_call: TRBV9; d_call: -; clone_size: -; j_call: TRBJ1-2; cdr3_nt: TGTGCCAGCAGCGCCCAGGGCGCTTACACCTTC; cdr3_aa: CASSAQGAYTF
v_call: TRBV27; d_call: -; clone_size: -; j_call: TRBJ2-2; cdr3_nt: TGTGCCAGCAGTATAGGGCCCGGGGAGCTGTTTTTT; cdr3_aa: CASSIGPGELFF
v_call: TRBV30; d_call: -; clone_size: -; j_call: TRBJ2-5; cdr3_nt: TGTGCCTGGAGTGAAGTGGAGGGACTGGGGGAGACCCAGTACTTC; cdr3_aa: CAWSEVEGLGETQYF
v_call: TRBV5-5; d_call: TRBD1; clone_size: -; j_call: TRBJ1-2; cdr3_nt: TGTGCCAGCAGCGGAGGGGGCAGCTATGGCTACACCTTC; cdr3_aa: CASSGGGSYGYTF
v_call: TRBV3-1/TRBV3-2; d_call: TRBD2; clone_size: -; j_call: TRBJ2-7; cdr3_nt: TGTGCCAGCAGCCAGGGTCCGGGACTAGCTGACTTC; cdr3_aa: CASSQGPGLADF
v_call: TRBV2; d_call: -; clone_size: few; j_call: TRBJ1-6; cdr3_nt: TGTGCCATAGGGAATTCACCCCTCCACTTT; cdr3_aa: CAIGNSPLHF
v_call: TRBV6-5; d_call: TRBD1; clone_size: few; j_call: TRBJ2-3; cdr3_nt: TGTGCCAGCAGTTACCGAAACAGGGGAAGCACAGATACGCAGTATTTT; cdr3_aa: CASSYRNRGSTDTQYF
v_call: TRBV9; d_call: -; clone_size: -; j_call: TRBJ1-6; cdr3_nt: TGTGCCAGCAGCACTCTTCCAGGGGACAATTCACCCCTCCACTTT; cdr3_aa: CASSTLPGDNSPLHF
v_call: TRBV5-8; d_call: -; clone_size: -; j_call: TRBJ2-2; cdr3_nt: TGTGCCAGCAGCTCACCAGGGTTCCACGGGGAGCTGTTTTTT; cdr3_aa: CASSSPGFHGELFF